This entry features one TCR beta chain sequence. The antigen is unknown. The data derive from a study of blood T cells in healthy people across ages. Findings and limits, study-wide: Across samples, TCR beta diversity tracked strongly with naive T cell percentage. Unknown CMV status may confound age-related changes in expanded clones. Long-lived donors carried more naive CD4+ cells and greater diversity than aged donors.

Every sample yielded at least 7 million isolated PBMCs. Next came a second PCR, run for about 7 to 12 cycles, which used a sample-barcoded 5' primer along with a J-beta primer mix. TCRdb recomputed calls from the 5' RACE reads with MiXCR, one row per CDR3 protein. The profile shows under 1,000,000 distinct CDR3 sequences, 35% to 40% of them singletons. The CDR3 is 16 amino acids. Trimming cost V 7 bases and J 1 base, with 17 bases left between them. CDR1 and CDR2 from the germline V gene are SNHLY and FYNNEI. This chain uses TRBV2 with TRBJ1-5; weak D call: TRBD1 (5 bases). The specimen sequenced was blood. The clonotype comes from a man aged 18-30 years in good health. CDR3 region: CASTYGGTTSNQPQHF. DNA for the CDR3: TGTGCCAGCACCTACGGGGGGACCACGAGCAATCAGCCCCAGCATTTT.